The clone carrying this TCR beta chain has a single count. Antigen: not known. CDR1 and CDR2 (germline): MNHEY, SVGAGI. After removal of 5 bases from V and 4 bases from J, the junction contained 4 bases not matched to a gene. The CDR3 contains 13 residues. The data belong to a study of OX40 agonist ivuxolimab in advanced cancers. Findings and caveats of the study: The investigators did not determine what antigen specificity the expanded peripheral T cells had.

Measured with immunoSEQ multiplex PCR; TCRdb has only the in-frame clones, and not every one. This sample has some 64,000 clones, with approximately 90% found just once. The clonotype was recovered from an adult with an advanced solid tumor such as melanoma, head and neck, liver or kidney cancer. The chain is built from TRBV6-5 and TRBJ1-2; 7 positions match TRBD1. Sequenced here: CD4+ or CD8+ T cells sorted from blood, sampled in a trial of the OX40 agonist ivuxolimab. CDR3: CASSTDRLYGYTF. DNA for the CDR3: TGTGCCAGCAGTACGGACAGGCTCTATGGCTACACCTTC.